This paragraph covers one T cell receptor (beta chain) sequence. An end of the junction does not agree with germline; a read error may underlie this. This entry is derived from a study of cytomegalovirus exposure and HLA in healthy donors. The PCR used 60 Vbeta and 13 Jbeta primers. The assay was immunoSEQ multiplex PCR, and TCRdb's table has in-frame clones only and misses some. The table records 140,000 to 150,000 clones, 80% to 85% of them present only once. The V gene's germline CDR1 is MGHRA and CDR2 YSYEKL. CDR3 length equals 17 residues. The source of this sequence is a woman in her twenties or thirties in good health and CMV-seronegative. Sequencing was done on a sample of PBMCs. The chain combines TRBV4-1 with TRBJ2-3; 7 bases align to TRBD2. The CDR3 is CASSQERIGTTTDTQYF. The CDR3 DNA follows: TGCGCCAGCAGTCAAGAGAGAATAGGGACTACTACAGATACGCAGTATTTT.